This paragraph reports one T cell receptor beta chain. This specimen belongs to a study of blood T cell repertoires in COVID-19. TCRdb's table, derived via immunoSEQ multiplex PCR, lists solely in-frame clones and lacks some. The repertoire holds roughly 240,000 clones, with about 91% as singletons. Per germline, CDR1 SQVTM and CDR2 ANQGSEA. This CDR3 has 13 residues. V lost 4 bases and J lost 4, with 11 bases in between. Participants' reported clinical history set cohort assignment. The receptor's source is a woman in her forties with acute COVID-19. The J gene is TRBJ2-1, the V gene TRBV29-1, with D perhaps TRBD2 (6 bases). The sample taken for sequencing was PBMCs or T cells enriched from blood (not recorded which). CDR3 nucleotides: TGCAGCGTTGTTGCGGGACTTTACAATGAGCAGTTCTTC. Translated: CSVVAGLYNEQFF.